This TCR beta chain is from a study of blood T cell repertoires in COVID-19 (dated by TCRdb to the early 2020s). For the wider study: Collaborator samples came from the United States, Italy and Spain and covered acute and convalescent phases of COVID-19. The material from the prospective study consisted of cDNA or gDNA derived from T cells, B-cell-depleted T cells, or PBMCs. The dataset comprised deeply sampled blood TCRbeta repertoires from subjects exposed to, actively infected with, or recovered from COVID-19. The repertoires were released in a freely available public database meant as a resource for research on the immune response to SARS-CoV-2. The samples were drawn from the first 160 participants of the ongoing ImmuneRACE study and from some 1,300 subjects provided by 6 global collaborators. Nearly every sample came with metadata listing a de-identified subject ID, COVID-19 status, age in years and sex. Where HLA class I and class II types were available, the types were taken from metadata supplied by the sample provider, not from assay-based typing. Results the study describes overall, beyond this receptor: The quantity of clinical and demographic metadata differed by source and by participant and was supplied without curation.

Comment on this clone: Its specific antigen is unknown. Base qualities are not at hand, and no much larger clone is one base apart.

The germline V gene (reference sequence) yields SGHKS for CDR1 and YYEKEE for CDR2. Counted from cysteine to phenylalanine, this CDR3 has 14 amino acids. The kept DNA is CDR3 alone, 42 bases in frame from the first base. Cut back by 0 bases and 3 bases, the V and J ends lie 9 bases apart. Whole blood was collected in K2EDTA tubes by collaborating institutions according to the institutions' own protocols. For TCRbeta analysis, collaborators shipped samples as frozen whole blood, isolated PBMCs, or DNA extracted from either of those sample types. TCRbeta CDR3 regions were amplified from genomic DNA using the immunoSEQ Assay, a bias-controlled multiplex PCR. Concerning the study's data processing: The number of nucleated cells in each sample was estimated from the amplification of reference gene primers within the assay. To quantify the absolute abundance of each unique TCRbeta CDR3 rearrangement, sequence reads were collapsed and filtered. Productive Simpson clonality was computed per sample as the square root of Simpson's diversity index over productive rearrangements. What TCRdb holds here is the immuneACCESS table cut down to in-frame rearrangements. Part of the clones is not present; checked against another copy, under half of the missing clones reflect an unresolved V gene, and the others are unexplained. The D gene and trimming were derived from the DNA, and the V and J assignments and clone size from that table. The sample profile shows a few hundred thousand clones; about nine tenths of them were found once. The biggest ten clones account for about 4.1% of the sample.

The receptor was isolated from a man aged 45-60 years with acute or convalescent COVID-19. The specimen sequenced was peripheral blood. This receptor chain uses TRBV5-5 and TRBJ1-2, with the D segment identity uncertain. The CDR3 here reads CASSLGGIDYGYTF. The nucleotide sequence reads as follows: TGTGCCAGCAGCTTGGGCGGGATTGACTATGGCTACACCTTC.